This passage covers 18 T cell receptor beta chains from one sample sequenced in a study of blood T cell repertoires in COVID-19. Data came from immunoSEQ multiplex PCR; TCRdb stores just in-frame clones and leaves some out. The sample holds 150,000 to 200,000 clones, roughly 91% seen once. Specimen: peripheral blood. Receptors originate from a human donor in a cohort sampled during active COVID-19.

J is TRBJ1-6 and V is TRBV25-1; the D is unclear. The CDR3 is 12 residues long. Trimming took off 4 bases at V and 7 bases at J, with 5 bases between the two ends. Germline values: CDR1 MGHDK, CDR2 SYGVNS. The CDR3 region is CASSAQNSPLHF. The CDR3 DNA sequence: TGTGCCAGCAGTGCTCAGAATTCACCCCTCCACTTT.

In its sample, this clone was seen a few times. The chain links TRBV19 to TRBJ1-2, with D possibly being TRBD1 (6 bases). This CDR3 comprises 15 residues. Trimming stripped 5 bases from V and 1 base from J, with 14 bases between. The V gene's germline CDR1 is LNHDA and CDR2 SQIVND (reference sequence). CDR3 amino acids: CASSGTGQFNYGYTF. For the CDR3, the DNA is TGTGCCAGTAGTGGCACAGGACAGTTTAACTATGGCTACACCTTC.

This chain links TRBV7-2 with TRBJ2-1; the D gene is possibly TRBD2 (6 bases). The V gene's germline CDR1 is SGHTA and CDR2 FQGNSA. CDR3 length: 13 residues. V was shortened by 3 bases and J by 11 bases, with 14 bases between the two germline ends. The CDR3 DNA reads as TGTGCCAGCAGCTTCAGCCGGGACTTGAAGCAGTTCTTC. It yields the protein CASSFSRDLKQFF.

This chain uses TRBV11-2 with TRBJ2-7; 9 bases are shared with TRBD1. V shed 4 bases, J shed 6 bases, and the junction held 10 bases outside the gene matches. CDR3 length equals 15 residues. The germline CDR1 and CDR2 sequences are SGHAT and FQNNGV. CDR3 DNA sequence: TGTGCCAGCAGCTGGGGACAGGGTTTGCCAGGCGAGCAGTACTTC. It yields the protein CASSWGQGLPGEQYF.

This clone has only a few counts. V gene TRBV9 combines with J gene TRBJ2-3; possible D gene TRBD1, 5 bases. Trimming shortened V by 2 bases and J by 1 base, and 11 bases separated the two germline ends. CDR3 length equals 15 residues. The germline CDR1 and CDR2 sequences are SGDLS and YYNGEE. DNA for the CDR3: TGTGCCAGCAGCGTCGGCCTAGGGGGCACAGATACGCAGTATTTT. Translating gives CASSVGLGGTDTQYF.

There are a few counts of this clone. CDR3 DNA sequence: TGTGCCAGCAGCCTCAGGGGGCCTAAAAACATTCAGTACTTC. Its protein is CASSLRGPKNIQYF. The V and J genes are TRBV5-8 and TRBJ2-4, with 8 bases identical to TRBD1. V was clipped by 4 bases and J by 4 bases; unmatched bases: 4. CDR1 and CDR2 (germline): SGHTS, YDEGEE. The CDR3 runs 14 residues. Filled out from reference TRBV5-8 and TRBJ2-4, the complete variable domain reads EAGVTQSPTHLIKTRGQQATLRCSPISGHTSVYWYQQALGLGLQFLLWYDEGEERNRGNFPPRFSGRQFPNYSSELNVNALELEDSALYLCASSLRGPKNIQYFGAGTRLSVL.

The V call is TRBV9, the J call TRBJ1-6; D gene ambiguous. The CDR3 is 14 residues long. The ends were cut back, 1 base at V and 5 bases at J, with 7 bases in the middle. Germline V CDR1 and CDR2: SGDLS, YYNGEE. In nucleotides, the CDR3 is TGTGCCAGCAGCGTAACAGAGCATAATTCACCCCTCCACTTT. As protein: CASSVTEHNSPLHF.

The V and J genes are TRBV25-1 and TRBJ1-6, with D tentatively TRBD1 (5 bases). Germline V gene lookup returns CDR1 MGHDK and CDR2 SYGVNS. The CDR3 consists of 15 residues. The V end was cut by 1 base, the J end by 9 bases, with 13 bases between. The chain's CDR3 is CASSESTGLGSPLHF. The DNA for the CDR3 is TGTGCCAGCAGTGAATCAACAGGTCTGGGTTCACCCCTCCACTTT.

The CDR3, as DNA: TGTGCCAGTAGTACTCAATTGACAGCGGGAGAGACCCAGTACTTC. It specifies CASSTQLTAGETQYF. This chain joins TRBV19 and TRBJ2-5; possibly TRBD2 for D (6 bases). This CDR3 has 15 residues. With 4 bases removed from V and 4 bases from J, the gap between germline ends came to 16 bases. CDR1 and CDR2 (germline): LNHDA, SQIVND (reference sequence).

The J gene is TRBJ2-2, the V gene TRBV5-1, with D maybe TRBD1 (6 bases). The ends were cut back, 4 bases at V and 9 bases at J, with 13 bases in the middle. Per the germline V gene, CDR1 is SGHRS and CDR2 is YFSETQ. The CDR3 has 13 amino acids. The CDR3 region is CASSLDSLRELFF. The CDR3 DNA reads as TGCGCCAGCAGCCTGGACAGTTTACGGGAGCTGTTTTTT.

This clone was detected a few times. The chain links TRBV14 to TRBJ2-2; 7 bases agree with TRBD2. This CDR3 comprises 15 residues. Germline V gene data show CDR1 as SGHDN and CDR2 as FVKESK. The ends lost 2 bases at V and 1 base at J; junction bases unmatched: 1. The CDR3 sequence is CASSQIAGNTGELFF. The CDR3 coding sequence is TGTGCCAGCAGCCAAATAGCGGGGAACACCGGGGAGCTGTTTTTT.

This sequence joins TRBV7-2 and TRBJ2-1, with D perhaps TRBD2 (6 bases). Germline CDR1 and CDR2: SGHTA and FQGNSA. The length of the CDR3 is 17 residues. Trimming pared 1 base from V and 0 bases from J, leaving 13 bases between. CDR3 region: CASSLGRGVSSYNEQFF. The CDR3 DNA reads TGTGCCAGCAGCTTAGGGAGGGGAGTAAGCTCCTACAATGAGCAGTTCTTC.

The chain combines TRBV5-1 with TRBJ2-1, with unresolved D. Trimming cost V 0 bases and J 12 bases, with 10 bases left between them. Germline CDR1 is SGHRS and CDR2 is YFSETQ. The CDR3 extends over 12 amino acids. CDR3 in amino acids: CASSLGVSAQFF. CDR3 coding DNA: TGCGCCAGCAGCTTGGGCGTTTCCGCGCAGTTCTTC.

This chain uses TRBV19 with TRBJ2-1; D may be TRBD2 (5 bases). Germline V gene lookup returns CDR1 LNHDA and CDR2 SQIVND (reference sequence). CDR3 length equals 13 residues. The V and J ends lost 8 bases and 5 bases respectively, with 13 bases between them. Here the CDR3 DNA reads TGTGCCAGTCGGCGGGTTTGGGACAATGAGCAGTTCTTC. Protein sequence: CASRRVWDNEQFF.

This chain joins TRBV28 and TRBJ1-5; no clear D gene. The CDR3 loop spans 12 amino acids. The germline gives CDR1 MDHEN, CDR2 SYDVKM. V dropped 8 bases and J dropped 4 bases, with 9 bases sitting between them. This CDR3 reads CASGTGNQPQHF. CDR3 coding DNA: TGTGCCAGCGGTACCGGGAATCAGCCCCAGCATTTT.

This chain links TRBV5-1 with TRBJ2-7; D is unresolved. CDR1 and CDR2 (germline): SGHRS, YFSETQ. V shed 2 bases and J shed 5 bases, with 14 bases lying between them. The CDR3 covers 14 residues. The CDR3 loop is CASSFLRGVDEQYF. The CDR3 DNA reads as TGCGCCAGCAGCTTCCTCAGAGGAGTGGACGAGCAGTACTTC.

The chain recombines TRBV7-2 with TRBJ1-2; weak D call: TRBD1 (5 bases). Deletions cut 3 bases from V and 4 bases from J, with 18 bases between. The germline CDR1 and CDR2 sequences are SGHTA and FQGNSA. This CDR3 contains 16 residues. In DNA, the CDR3 is TGTGCCAGCAGCTTGTATCCCGAACTGGGGCGCTATGGCTACACCTTC. Amino acid sequence: CASSLYPELGRYGYTF.

CDR3 protein: CASSPGHKNEQFF. CDR3 sequence (DNA): TGCGCCAGCAGCCCCGGACATAAAAATGAGCAGTTCTTC. V and J are TRBV10-1 and TRBJ2-1; D is perhaps TRBD1 (5 bases). Germline-derived CDR1 and CDR2 are WNHNN and SYGVQD (reference sequence). V lost 6 bases, J lost 7 bases, and 13 bases lay in between. There are 13 residues in the CDR3.